The source of this T cell receptor beta chain is a study of T cell changes during pregnancy in multiple sclerosis. The protocol was immunoSEQ multiplex PCR, while the TCRdb copy is restricted to in-frame clones and leaves out a portion. The table lists 40,000 to 45,000 clones, roughly nine tenths of them singletons. The source is a female donor with multiple sclerosis, enrolled in a pregnancy study. Specimen: CD4+ T cells from peripheral blood mononuclear cells, collected after pregnancy.

The DNA for the CDR3 is TGTGCCAGCAGTTACGTACATGGTGTAGCCAAAAACATTCAGTACTTC. Amino acid sequence: CASSYVHGVAKNIQYF. The chain has TRBV6-6 and TRBJ2-4; no reliable D call. CDR3 length equals 16 residues. Trimming took off 2 bases at V and 0 bases at J, with 11 bases between the two ends. The V gene's germline CDR1 is MNHNY and CDR2 SVGAGI (reference sequence).